This TCR beta chain originates from a study of T cell changes during pregnancy in multiple sclerosis. Here immunoSEQ multiplex PCR was the method, and the copy in TCRdb shows in-frame clones only, minus some. The data hold around 25,000 clones, with under 95% observed a single time. There are 16 residues in the CDR3. With 4 bases clipped from V and 3 bases from J, the junction kept 7 bases outside the gene matches. Germline V lookup: CDR1 SEHNR, CDR2 FQNEAQ (reference sequence). This clonotype was obtained from a female donor in good health, enrolled as a control in a pregnancy study. The chain recombines TRBV7-9 with TRBJ2-4; 9 bases map to TRBD2. Sequenced here: CD8+ T cells from peripheral blood mononuclear cells, sampled in the third trimester of pregnancy. The CDR3: CASSSGLAPDKNIQYF. The DNA for the CDR3 is TGTGCCAGCAGCTCAGGACTAGCGCCCGACAAAAACATTCAGTACTTC.